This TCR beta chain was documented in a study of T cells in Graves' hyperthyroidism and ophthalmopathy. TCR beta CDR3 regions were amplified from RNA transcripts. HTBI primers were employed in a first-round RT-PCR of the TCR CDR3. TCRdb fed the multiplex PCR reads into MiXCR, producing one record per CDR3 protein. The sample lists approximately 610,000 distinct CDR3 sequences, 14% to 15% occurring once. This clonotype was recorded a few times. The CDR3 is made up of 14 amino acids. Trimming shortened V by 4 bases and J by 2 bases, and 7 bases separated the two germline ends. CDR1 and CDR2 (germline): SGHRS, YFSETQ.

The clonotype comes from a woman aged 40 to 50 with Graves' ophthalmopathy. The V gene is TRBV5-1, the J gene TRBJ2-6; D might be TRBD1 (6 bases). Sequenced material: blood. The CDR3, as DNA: TGCGCCAGCAGCGGGGACACTGGGGCCAACGTCCTGACTTTC. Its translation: CASSGDTGANVLTF.